These T cell receptor beta chains were read from a single sample in a study of blood T cell repertoires in COVID-19. Here immunoSEQ multiplex PCR was the method, and the copy in TCRdb shows in-frame clones only, minus some. Of about 250,000 clones listed, 85% to 90% are singletons. Source material: PBMCs or T cells enriched from blood (not recorded which). These receptor sequences come from a young woman who had recovered from COVID-19. Each CDR3 is given with its conserved first and last residue. D genes are given only for firm matches. Size is stated for part of the rows, as once, few or many counts, or as a class when the clone is expanded.

TRBJ2-3	-	-	TRBV7-7	CASSLSELADTQYF	TGTGCTAGCAGCTTAAGTGAGTTGGCAGATACGCAGTATTTT
TRBJ1-1	-	-	TRBV28	CASSLSGGRFTEAFF	TGTGCCAGCAGTTTATCGGGGGGAAGATTCACTGAAGCTTTCTTT
TRBJ1-4	-	-	TRBV5-1	CASSLAGRTGEKLFF	TGCGCCAGCAGCTTGGCGGGCAGAACGGGGGAAAAACTGTTTTTT
TRBJ1-1	few	-	TRBV30	CAWSRGQNTEAFF	TGTGCCTGGAGTAGGGGCCAGAACACTGAAGCTTTCTTT
TRBJ2-2	-	-	TRBV5-1	CASRLAGELFF	TGCGCCAGCAGGTTAGCCGGGGAGCTGTTTTTT
TRBJ1-1	-	-	TRBV3-1/TRBV3-2	CASSHERNTEAFF	TGTGCCAGCAGCCACGAGAGGAACACTGAAGCTTTCTTT
TRBJ1-2	-	-	TRBV16	CASSQSVGTNYGYTF	TGTGCCAGCAGCCAATCTGTGGGCACCAACTATGGCTACACCTTC
TRBJ2-7	-	-	TRBV11-2	CASSLDLRIEQYF	TGTGCCAGCAGCTTAGATCTTCGTATCGAGCAGTACTTC
TRBJ1-2	-	-	TRBV6-5	CASTRDTTYGYTF	TGTGCCAGCACTAGGGACACGACCTATGGCTACACCTTC
TRBJ1-4	-	-	TRBV7-2	CASGDTYNEKLFF	TGTGCCAGCGGGGACACCTATAATGAAAAACTGTTTTTT
TRBJ2-7	-	-	TRBV27	CASSFDMQVKHEQYF	TGTGCCAGCAGTTTCGACATGCAGGTCAAACACGAGCAGTACTTC
TRBJ2-2	-	-	TRBV7-7	CASSFSPGELFF	TGTGCTAGCAGCTTTAGCCCCGGGGAGCTGTTTTTT
TRBJ2-2	once	-	TRBV28	CASSDRTDYTGELFF	TGTGCCAGCAGTGACCGGACAGACTACACCGGGGAGCTGTTTTTT
TRBJ2-5	-	TRBD2	TRBV18	CASSRGGSLKETQYF	TGTGCCAGCTCCCGGGGAGGGAGCCTGAAAGAGACCCAGTACTTC
TRBJ2-2	once	TRBD1	TRBV6-5	CASSYSGTGTTGELFF	TGTGCCAGCAGTTACTCCGGGACAGGGACCACCGGGGAGCTGTTTTTT
TRBJ1-1	-	-	TRBV5-8	CASSLYRWNTEAFF	TGTGCCAGCAGCTTATATCGGTGGAACACTGAAGCTTTCTTT
TRBJ1-5	-	-	TRBV25-1	CASSEYGGNQPQHF	TGTGCCAGCAGTGAATATGGGGGGAATCAGCCCCAGCATTTT
TRBJ2-7	-	TRBD2	TRBV5-1	CASSLAWGTGGYEQYF	TGCGCCAGCAGCTTGGCCTGGGGGACGGGGGGCTACGAGCAGTACTTC
TRBJ2-5	-	TRBD1	TRBV12-3/TRBV12-4	CASTRGQGETQYF	TGTGCCAGCACCCGGGGACAGGGTGAGACCCAGTACTTC
TRBJ1-2	-	TRBD1	TRBV5-1	CASSLGPIGQGADGYTF	TGCGCCAGCAGCTTAGGCCCGATCGGACAGGGGGCGGATGGCTACACCTTC
TRBJ1-4	-	-	TRBV7-2	CASSLNQGLGEKLFF	TGTGCCAGCAGCTTGAATCAGGGGTTGGGCGAAAAACTGTTTTTT
TRBJ1-4	-	-	TRBV11-2	CASSLQGATNEKLFF	TGTGCCAGCAGCTTACAGGGTGCAACTAATGAAAAACTGTTTTTT
TRBJ2-5	-	TRBD2	TRBV10-3	CAISVGTSGGGQETQYF	TGTGCCATCAGTGTTGGGACTAGCGGGGGGGGGCAAGAGACCCAGTACTTC
TRBJ1-5	-	TRBD1	TRBV2	CASSGRRGQVLNQPQHF	TGTGCCAGCAGTGGAAGGAGGGGACAGGTGCTCAATCAGCCCCAGCATTTT
TRBJ2-5	-	-	TRBV4-1	CASSQEGWEETQYF	TGCGCCAGCAGCCAAGAGGGCTGGGAAGAGACCCAGTACTTC
TRBJ1-5	-	-	TRBV2	CASRFNWPQHF	TGTGCCAGCAGGTTCAATTGGCCCCAGCATTTT
TRBJ1-3	-	-	TRBV9	CASSVEGYRNTIYF	TGTGCCAGCAGCGTGGAGGGGTATAGAAACACCATATATTTT
TRBJ1-6	-	TRBD1	TRBV5-1	CASSVGQGAPSSYNSPLHF	TGCGCCAGCAGCGTCGGACAGGGGGCCCCGAGCTCCTATAATTCACCCCTCCACTTT
TRBJ1-1	-	-	TRBV20-1	CSASEDMNTEAFF	TGCAGCGCCAGTGAGGACATGAACACTGAAGCTTTCTTT
TRBJ2-7	-	-	TRBV5-8	CASSLRGAQEQYF	TGTGCCAGCAGCTTGCGGGGAGCCCAGGAGCAGTACTTC
TRBJ2-3	-	TRBD2	TRBV14	CASSQDRTSGGLTTQYF	TGTGCCAGCAGCCAAGATAGGACTAGCGGGGGGTTAACGACGCAGTATTTT
TRBJ1-4	-	-	TRBV5-4	CASSLGAGQTNEKLFF	TGTGCCAGCAGCCTGGGGGCAGGGCAAACTAATGAAAAACTGTTTTTT
TRBJ1-4	-	-	TRBV6-5	CASSVPDEKLFF	TGTGCCAGCAGCGTCCCGGATGAAAAACTGTTTTTT
TRBJ2-1	-	-	TRBV28	CASSLVMGLSTKSEQFF	-
TRBJ1-6	once	-	TRBV11-2	CASSLAGLSSYNSPLHF	TGTGCCAGCAGCTTAGCAGGACTTAGCTCCTATAATTCACCCCTCCACTTT